One TCR beta chain is described in this entry. This clone was seen once. The antigen it binds to is not known. No qualities accompany the bases; no much larger clone lies one base away. The cohort consisted of 650 to 700 healthy bone marrow donors. At the time of sampling, all cohort members were nominally healthy, though unrecorded immune exposures were likely present. The donor tested CMV seropositive, placing the donor among the approximately 290 seropositive members of the cohort. A peripheral blood sample was collected from each donor, and TCR beta sequencing was performed on peripheral blood mononuclear cells. Genomic DNA extraction from the blood cell samples was performed with the Qiagen DNeasy Blood Extraction Kit. Library preparation was by the immunoSEQ multiplex PCR assay. For the multiplex PCR, a mixture combining 60 forward primers for TCR Vbeta segments and 13 reverse primers for TCR Jbeta segments was used. A multiplex PCR assay on genomic DNA amplified the CDR3 region of rearranged TCR beta genes. The Illumina HiSeq System was used to sequence the amplified TCR beta libraries as 87-base-pair reads. Per the authors' processing: A later analysis tallied tens of millions of unique TCR beta chains across the approximately 670 repertoires, and about 12 million of those chains were shared by two or more donors. A nearest-neighbor algorithm error-corrected the raw reads and collapsed the reads into unique sequences, merging closely related sequences to remove PCR and sequencing errors. Alignment of CDR3 sequences to IMGT reference sequences was used to assign V, D and J gene segments. Each retained sequence needed at least a six-nucleotide match to both a V gene segment and a J gene segment. Rearrangements were classified as productive when the CDR3 lacked stop codons and remained in frame with V and J, and all other rearrangements were classified as non-productive. Following IMGT convention, CDR3 was defined as the stretch from the second conserved V-encoded cysteine up to the conserved J-encoded phenylalanine. Sequences without an unambiguous match to a single V gene segment were excluded from the earlier analysis of 500 to 700 of the donors. In an earlier analysis of almost 600 of the donors, a V segment was called functional when productive rearrangements were above 56.7%, and segregating when the standard deviation between donors exceeded 5%. A statistical classification framework was built for diagnosing cytomegalovirus status from the catalog of TCR beta chain sequences. In a later analysis, V and J genes were assigned by comparing TCR nucleotide sequences against IMGT/GENE-DB human TR gene sequences. A later analysis assigned CDR3 sequences and most-parsimonious VDJ recombination scenarios with the TCRdist pipeline. A later analysis defined each TCR beta chain by its CDR3 amino acid sequence plus V-gene family, and excluded reads lacking a unique V-gene family. As a way to deal with suspected cross-contamination and a sequencing artifact, a later analysis dropped hundreds of nucleotide sequences that were highly shared and had low generation probability. In a later analysis, a clonal expansion index was calculated for each public chain from normalized within-repertoire ranks of inferred template counts. In a later analysis, generation probabilities were computed using a VDJ recombination model fitted to out-of-frame rearrangements, and the results were checked against IGoR. A later analysis scored TCR-TCR, TCR-HLA and TCR-CMV co-occurrence with hypergeometric tests, applying a repertoire-size bias correction to TCR pairs. In a later analysis, false discovery rates were estimated by permuting HLA or CMV assignments 20 times. In a later analysis, co-occurring TCRs were grouped using DBSCAN, and TCRdist sequence similarity was added for clustering within HLA-allele-positive subsets. Repertoires with fewer than 30,000 or more than 120,000 public chains, plus five repertoires with anomalous nucleotide sharing, were excluded from co-occurrence clustering. This is the immuneACCESS table as TCRdb keeps it, with only in-frame sequences that have V and J called. A part of the clones is gone; compared with another copy, unresolved V genes explain less than half, and the rest is unexplained. Clonal size and the V and J genes are those of that table, whereas D and trimming came from the DNA. A total of under 200,000 clones appear in this sample, 70% to 80% of them only once. The ten largest clones represent 2% to 2.5% of the sample.

These data are taken from a study of cytomegalovirus exposure and HLA in healthy donors (dated by TCRdb to 2017 to 2019). Regarding the research as a whole: An earlier analysis of fewer than 750 of the donors reported about 300 Gb of sequence data and 117 million unique TCR beta sequences obtained from about 179 million T cells. A later genetic analysis used genome-wide SNP genotypes for about three fifths of the 666 donors, treating that subset as a discovery cohort. The study combined high-throughput TCR immunosequencing, statistical association of individual TCRs with disease status, and machine learning to predict cytomegalovirus infection status. The genetic ancestry cluster associated with self-reported Caucasian donors included 81% of the roughly 410 genotyped donors. The T cell repertoires of several hundred subjects were profiled by immunosequencing and related to cytomegalovirus serostatus. Donor age, sex, ethnicity and CMV serostatus were compiled together with the repertoire data. An early release that covered about 640 HLA-typed donors contained approximately 300 gigabases of sequencing data and around 80 million unique TCR sequences. Roughly 5 DR-DQ haplotypes were handled as single units for association and clustering, since linkage in the cohort was strong. The study aimed to test whether signatures of past pathogen exposure could be identified by cataloging public T cell receptors. Class I and class II HLA loci were covered by the typing at four-digit resolution. Rather than drawing on any new phenotypic data, the later analysis identified candidate immune exposures from TCR beta sequences and the way those sequences occurred across donors. On average, roughly 250,000 unique TCR beta nucleotide sequences were sequenced per donor among 398 genotyped donors of the cohort, with roughly 18% of those sequences being non-productive. To study patterns of TCR occurrence, a later analysis re-analyzed previously published TCR beta repertoires from 666 donors and added high-resolution HLA genotyping. Every discovery cohort repertoire had been produced on one sequencing platform. Typing coverage varied by locus: roughly 620-640 donors for A, B, C, DRB1 and DQB1; some 520 for DQA1; about 590 for DPA1; approximately 470 for DPB1. Besides the first cohort of around 670 subjects, a separate validation cohort made up of over a hundred different subjects was used. An earlier analysis of 450 to 750 of the donors used high-throughput TCR beta sequencing to judge whether each TCR beta V gene segment behaved as functional or pseudogenic.

Overall study outcomes, separate from this receptor: According to the authors, the approach could potentially be generalized to other disease states and immunological phenotypes. In a later analysis, most CMV-associated TCR beta chains were found to appear HLA-restricted, with HLA associations seemingly driven largely by CMV exposure. The cohort was sequenced for TCR beta chains only, and without alpha or paired-chain data the features that could be detected were limited. A cluster of highly shared sequence variants was judged likely to be a technical artifact of the sequencing pipeline. At a false discovery rate of 0.05, a later analysis linked about 17,000 TCR beta sequences to specific HLA alleles. A later genetic analysis associated a missense DCLRE1C variant with V-gene and J-gene trimming of TCR beta chains, and an independent cohort replicated the association. Correlated functional status among segregating V segments might reflect linkage disequilibrium, but an unknown experimental factor could not be ruled out. Across donors, most TCR sequences were observed very rarely, whereas some public TCRs were present in many individuals. An earlier analysis of some 590 of the donors showed that most TCR beta V segments appeared in productive rearrangements either about 87% or about 30% of the time, which broadly matched IMGT annotations. A further reported finding was that TCR beta sequences accurately predicted the HLA-A and HLA-B alleles for most subjects in the first cohort. Because counts were too low, about 18 rarely observed V segments, including chromosome 9 orphons, were left out of the earlier analysis of 587 of the donors. The classifier was reported to diagnose cytomegalovirus status with high specificity and sensitivity in both the original cohort and the validation cohort. Sequencing depth was assumed to be roughly uniform across donors in the presence/absence analyses, though that assumption may not hold. In vitro tests confirmed that a few of the cytomegalovirus-associated TCR beta chains recognize cytomegalovirus antigens. The study gave a list of about 170 TCR beta chains associated with cytomegalovirus. For the cohort, immune exposure information was limited to CMV serostatus. Several of the top co-occurrence clusters appeared to be linked to parvovirus B19, influenza, CMV and Epstein-Barr virus, according to a later analysis. In a later analysis, TCR association rates were found to vary across HLA loci, with the most associated TCRs seen for DRB1 alleles and the fewest for HLA-C alleles. The 87-base-pair reads could not distinguish some IMGT-functional V segments, including TRBV6-2 and TRBV6-3, so those segments were excluded. A later analysis found that HLA-associated TCR beta chains were more clonally expanded and had lower generation probabilities than equally common non-associated chains. HLA typing was unavailable for some donors at each locus, so association tests used only the typed subset. A later genetic analysis reported fewer N-insertions in productive TCRs among donors in an Asian-associated ancestry cluster than the 666-donor mean. When HLA alleles, especially DR and DQ, strongly co-occurred, TCR associations were difficult to assign to individual alleles.

The CDR3 runs 15 residues from the cysteine to the phenylalanine. Of all the DNA, just the CDR3 is kept, 45 bases in frame from base 1. CDR1 is given as MNHNY and CDR2 as SVGAGI, both from the germline V gene (reference sequence). At the junction V is shortened by 1 base and J by 5 bases, with 14 bases in between. The clonotype comes from a man aged 50 to 59 in good health and CMV-seropositive. Input material: PBMCs. The rearranged segments are TRBV6-6 and TRBJ1-1; the D gene is perhaps TRBD1, from 6 matching bases. Here is the DNA: TGTGCCAGCAGTTACTTGACAGGCGGGGGGACTGAAGCTTTCTTT. Its translation is CASSYLTGGGTEAFF.